This T cell receptor (beta chain) was captured in a study of spatial heterogeneity in lung cancer. On the study more broadly: The average appearance count of each unique TCR and UMI combination in raw reads was more than nine.

All TCR cDNA molecules were individually tagged with a unique molecular identifier. Each CDR3 protein gets one entry after TCRdb re-called the 5' RACE reads with MiXCR. The sample shows around 110,000 distinct CDR3 sequences, less than 15% of them seen only once. The V gene lost 5 bases and the J gene lost 6 bases, with 6 bases spanning the gap. The germline V gene encodes CDR1 DFQATT and CDR2 SNEGSKA (reference sequence). The CDR3 has 10 amino acids. Time point meaning: blood at routine non-recurrence follow-up after resection. The input material, whole RNA from tumor, nontumor lung or frozen PBMC, was sequenced unsorted. This clonotype was seen repeatedly, ten times or more.

The TCR comes from a male donor with early-stage non-small cell lung cancer. The specimen was PBMCs, collected at follow-up. This rearrangement joins TRBV20-1 to TRBJ2-3; D gene uncertain. The DNA for the CDR3 is TGCAGTGCTCAGACGGATACGCAGTATTTT. It encodes CSAQTDTQYF.